A single sample is the source of the 14 T cell receptor beta chains below, sequenced in a study of T cells in Graves' hyperthyroidism and ophthalmopathy. TCR beta CDR3 regions were amplified from RNA transcripts. Carried out on the TCR CDR3, a first-round RT-PCR used the HTBI primer set. TCRdb re-called the multiplex PCR reads with MiXCR, one entry per CDR3 protein. Among 490,000 or so distinct CDR3 sequences listed, under 25% were seen once. The sample consisted of blood. These receptor sequences come from a woman aged 70-85 years with Graves' ophthalmopathy.

The chain combines TRBV20-1 with TRBJ2-2, with D possibly being TRBD2 (5 bases). The V gene's germline CDR1 is DFQATT and CDR2 SNEGSKA (reference sequence). The CDR3 sequence is 12 residues long. V lost 5 bases to trimming and J lost 6 bases, with 10 bases between them. CDR3 sequence: CSALGEAGELFF. The DNA for the CDR3 is TGCAGTGCTTTGGGAGAGGCCGGGGAGCTGTTTTTT.

About this clonotype itself: This may stem from a read error, because a much larger clone lies one nucleotide away. The genes are TRBV7-3 and TRBJ2-1, with TRBD2 matching 7 bases. Losses at the gene ends were 5 bases for V and 7 bases for J; bases not matched to a gene: 8. Per germline, CDR1 SGHTA and CDR2 FQGTGA. The CDR3 contains 14 residues. DNA for the CDR3: TGTGCCAGCAGCCCCGGGACTAACCGGAATGAGCAGTTCTTC. Its protein is CASSPGTNRNEQFF.

At least ten counts were recorded for this clonotype. This rearrangement joins TRBV30 to TRBJ1-1; D is possibly TRBD1 (5 bases). V was trimmed by 3 bases and J by 0 bases, leaving 11 bases between them. The CDR3 extends over 14 amino acids. Germline CDR1 is GTSNPN and CDR2 is SVGIG (reference sequence). The CDR3 is CAWSADSMNTEAFF. In nucleotides, the CDR3 is TGTGCCTGGAGCGCAGACAGCATGAACACTGAAGCTTTCTTT.

The sample holds a few counts of this clonotype. The rearrangement uses TRBV30 and TRBJ2-1; 9 positions agree with TRBD2. V trimming: 0 bases; J trimming: 0 bases; junction bases outside the gene matches: 9. Germline values: CDR1 GTSNPN, CDR2 SVGIG (reference sequence). The CDR3 loop spans 18 amino acids. The CDR3 reads CAWSVPGVSGSSYNEQFF. The DNA of the CDR3 is TGTGCCTGGAGTGTACCGGGGGTTAGCGGGAGCTCCTACAATGAGCAGTTCTTC. Drawing the rest from reference TRBV30 and TRBJ2-1, the complete variable domain is SQTIHQWPATLVQPVGSPLSLECTVEGTSNPNLYWYRQAAGRGLQLLFYSVGIGQISSEVPQNLSASRPQDRQFILSSKKLLLSDSGFYLCAWSVPGVSGSSYNEQFFGPGTRLTVL.

CDR3 coding DNA: TGTGCCACCAGCAGAGATCAAAGCGTGGGAGAGACCCAGTACTTC. Translation: CATSRDQSVGETQYF. The chain carries TRBV15 and TRBJ2-5; D gene uncertain. Germline lookup yields CDR1 LNHNV and CDR2 YYDKDF (reference sequence). V lost 0 bases and J 4 bases, leaving 12 bases between the germline ends. The CDR3 is made up of 15 amino acids.

The chain recombines TRBV20-1 with TRBJ2-1, with 12 bases aligning to TRBD2. The CDR3 totals 16 residues. CDR1 is DFQATT, CDR2 SNEGSKA, per germline (reference sequence). J was trimmed by 4 bases and V by 6 bases; bases with no gene match: 10. The DNA of the CDR3 is TGCAGTGCCCTAGGTAGGACTAGCGGGACATACAATGAGCAGTTCTTC. Translation: CSALGRTSGTYNEQFF.

The rearrangement joins TRBV7-9 to TRBJ2-7, with D perhaps matching TRBD2 (5 bases). Germline V gives CDR1 SEHNR, CDR2 FQNEAQ (reference sequence). CDR3 length: 13 amino acids. Trimming pared 5 bases from V and 5 bases from J, leaving 13 bases between. CDR3 sequence: CASSLSLGDEQYF. The CDR3 nucleotides are TGTGCCAGCAGCCTATCCCTCGGGGACGAGCAGTACTTC.

The CDR3 nucleotides are TGCGCCAGCAGGTTCCTGACAGGGAACACCGGGGAGCTGTTTTTT. Amino acids: CASRFLTGNTGELFF. V usage is TRBV5-1 and J usage is TRBJ2-2; maybe TRBD1 (6 bases). Trimming cost V 5 bases and J 1 base, with 12 bases left between them. Per germline, CDR1 SGHRS and CDR2 YFSETQ. The CDR3 extends over 15 amino acids.

The CDR3, as DNA: TGTGCCAGCAGCCAAGTTAGTATCGGGGAGCTGTTTTTT. Protein: CASSQVSIGELFF. The chain is built from TRBV3-1 and TRBJ2-2; D gene ambiguous. Trimming took 1 base from V and 7 from J, leaving 7 bases between them. The V gene's germline CDR1 is LGHDT and CDR2 YNNKEL (reference sequence). CDR3 length: 13 residues.

In this sample, this clonotype turned up a few times. The chain uses TRBV7-2 and TRBJ2-1; possibly TRBD2 for D (5 bases). The V end was cut by 8 bases, the J end by 2 bases, with 16 bases between. In germline, CDR1 is SGHTA, CDR2 FQGNSA. The CDR3 consists of 15 residues. CDR3 coding DNA: TGTGCCAGCCGAATCGAGCGGAGCCCCTACAATGAGCAGTTCTTC. Its protein product is CASRIERSPYNEQFF.

The chain links TRBV24-1 to TRBJ2-1; 8 bases are a match to TRBD1. Germline CDR1 is KGHDR and CDR2 is SFDVKD. The J segment lost 10 bases and the V segment lost 4 bases, leaving 5 bases of the junction unmatched. The CDR3 spans 13 residues. CDR3 nucleotide sequence: TGTGCCACCAGTGAAAACAGGGGGTCCGAGCAGTTCTTC. Protein product: CATSENRGSEQFF.

This clonotype has a count of ten or more. The chain joins TRBV2 to TRBJ1-2; TRBD1 matches at 8 bases. V trimming: 6 bases; J trimming: 2 bases; junction bases outside the gene matches: 5. CDR3 length: 14 residues. Germline V gene data show CDR1 as SNHLY and CDR2 as FYNNEI. CDR3 coding DNA: TGTGCCAGCAGCGTCCGACAGGGGAACTATGGCTACACCTTC. As protein: CASSVRQGNYGYTF.

This clonotype was recorded a few times. The genes are TRBV6-2 or TRBV6-3 and TRBJ1-5, with a weak D call TRBD1 (6 bases). The CDR3 has 15 amino acids. V gave up 2 bases and J gave up 9 bases, with 17 bases separating them. Germline V gene data show CDR1 as MNHEY and CDR2 as SVGEGT. Here the CDR3 DNA reads TGTGCCAGCAGTTACGGGGTGGGGGGCCAGGGGCCCCAGCATTTT. It yields the protein CASSYGVGGQGPQHF.

This chain links TRBV27 with TRBJ2-1; D might be TRBD2 (6 bases). CDR3 length equals 15 residues. Germline V gene lookup returns CDR1 MNHEY and CDR2 SMNVEV (reference sequence). The V end lost 4 bases, the J end lost 6 bases, and 16 bases lay between the germline ends. The CDR3 sequence: CASSSWAGRSNEQFF. As DNA, the CDR3 is TGTGCCAGCAGTTCTTGGGCGGGAAGAAGCAATGAGCAGTTCTTC.